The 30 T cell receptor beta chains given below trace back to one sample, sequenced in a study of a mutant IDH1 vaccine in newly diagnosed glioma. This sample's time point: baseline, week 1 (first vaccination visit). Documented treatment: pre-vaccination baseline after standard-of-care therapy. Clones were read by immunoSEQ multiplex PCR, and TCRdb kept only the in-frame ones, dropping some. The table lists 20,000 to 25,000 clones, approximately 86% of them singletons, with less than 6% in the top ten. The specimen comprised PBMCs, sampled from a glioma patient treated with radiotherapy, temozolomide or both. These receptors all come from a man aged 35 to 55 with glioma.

The CDR3 nucleotides are TGCGCCAGCAGCTTGGTACCCAGGGACAAGGAGACCCAGTACTTC. Its translation is CASSLVPRDKETQYF. The rearrangement uses TRBV5-1 and TRBJ2-5, with D perhaps TRBD1 (6 bases). V was cut by 0 bases and J by 5 bases, with 14 bases left in between. Germline V gives CDR1 SGHRS, CDR2 YFSETQ. CDR3 length: 15 amino acids. Complete variable domain (other parts from reference TRBV5-1 and TRBJ2-5): KAGVTQTPRYLIKTRGQQVTLSCSPISGHRSVSWYQQTPGQGLQFLFEYFSETQRNKGNFPGRFSGRQFSNSRSEMNVSTLELGDSALYLCASSLVPRDKETQYFGPGTRLLVL.

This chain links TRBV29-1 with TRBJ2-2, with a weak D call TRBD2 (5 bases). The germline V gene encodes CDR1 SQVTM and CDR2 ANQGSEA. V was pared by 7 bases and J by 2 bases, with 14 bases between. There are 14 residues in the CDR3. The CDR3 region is CSGGEKDNTGELFF. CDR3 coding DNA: TGCAGCGGGGGAGAGAAGGATAACACCGGGGAGCTGTTTTTT.

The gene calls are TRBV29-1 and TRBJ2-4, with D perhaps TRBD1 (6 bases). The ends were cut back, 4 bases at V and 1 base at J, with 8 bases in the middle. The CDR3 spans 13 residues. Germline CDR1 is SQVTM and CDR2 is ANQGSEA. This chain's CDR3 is CSVGTAAKNIQYF. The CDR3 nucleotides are TGCAGCGTTGGGACAGCTGCCAAAAACATTCAGTACTTC.

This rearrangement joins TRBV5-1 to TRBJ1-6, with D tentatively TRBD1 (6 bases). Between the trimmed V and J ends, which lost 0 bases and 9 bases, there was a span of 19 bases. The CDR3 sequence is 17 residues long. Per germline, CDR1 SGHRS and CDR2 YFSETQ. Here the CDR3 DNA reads TGCGCCAGCAGCTTGGAGATCGTCAGGGGCGCGGGTTCACCCCTCCACTTT. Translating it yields CASSLEIVRGAGSPLHF.

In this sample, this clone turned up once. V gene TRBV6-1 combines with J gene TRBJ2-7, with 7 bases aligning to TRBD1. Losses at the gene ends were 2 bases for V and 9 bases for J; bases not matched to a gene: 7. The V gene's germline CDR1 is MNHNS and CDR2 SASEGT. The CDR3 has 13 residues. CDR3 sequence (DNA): TGTGCCAGCAGTGAAAGGGACAGCTCCTCGCAGTACGTC. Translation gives CASSERDSSSQYV.

This CDR3 is CASSGGKVNMNTEAFF. DNA of the CDR3: TGTGCCAGCAGTGGAGGGAAGGTCAACATGAACACTGAAGCTTTCTTT. The rearrangement joins TRBV6-1 to TRBJ1-1; D is unresolved. This CDR3 is built from 16 residues. Trimming pared 4 bases from V and 0 bases from J, leaving 15 bases between. Per germline, CDR1 MNHNS and CDR2 SASEGT.

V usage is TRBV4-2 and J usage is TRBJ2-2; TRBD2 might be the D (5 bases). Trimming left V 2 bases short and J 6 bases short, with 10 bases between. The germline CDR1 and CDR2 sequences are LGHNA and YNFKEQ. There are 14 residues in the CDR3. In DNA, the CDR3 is TGTGCCAGCAGCCAACAGCCGCGGGCCGGGGAGCTGTTTTTT. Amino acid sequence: CASSQQPRAGELFF.

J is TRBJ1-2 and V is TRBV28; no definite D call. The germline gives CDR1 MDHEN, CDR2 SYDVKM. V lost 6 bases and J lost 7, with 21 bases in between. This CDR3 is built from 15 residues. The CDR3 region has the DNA TGTGCCAGCAGATCCGCCGAAGGGCAGAAGCGTGGCTACACCTTC. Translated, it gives CASRSAEGQKRGYTF.

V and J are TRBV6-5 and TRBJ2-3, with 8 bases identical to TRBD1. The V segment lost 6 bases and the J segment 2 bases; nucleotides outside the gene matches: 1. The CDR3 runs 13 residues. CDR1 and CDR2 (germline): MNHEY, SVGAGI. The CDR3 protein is CASRDRVTDTQYF. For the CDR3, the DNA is TGTGCCAGCAGGGACAGGGTCACAGATACGCAGTATTTT.

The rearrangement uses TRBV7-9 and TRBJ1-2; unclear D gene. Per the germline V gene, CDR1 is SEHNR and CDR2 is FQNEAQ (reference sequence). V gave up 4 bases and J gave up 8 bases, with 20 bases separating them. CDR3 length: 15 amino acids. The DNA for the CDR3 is TGTGCCAGCAGCTCAACGGGGTCAGACATTCGAGGCTACACCTTC. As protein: CASSSTGSDIRGYTF.

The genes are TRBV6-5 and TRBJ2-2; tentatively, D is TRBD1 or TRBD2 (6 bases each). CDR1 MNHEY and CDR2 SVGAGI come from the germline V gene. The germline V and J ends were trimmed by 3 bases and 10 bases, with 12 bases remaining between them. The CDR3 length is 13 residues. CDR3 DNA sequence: TGTGCCAGCAGTTATTCGGGGGCGGAGGAGCTGTTTTTT. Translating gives CASSYSGAEELFF.

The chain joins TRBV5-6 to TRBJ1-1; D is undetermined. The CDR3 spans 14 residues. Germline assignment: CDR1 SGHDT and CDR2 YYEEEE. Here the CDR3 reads CMSGRTLSSTEAFF. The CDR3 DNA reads TGTATGAGCGGGCGGACCCTCTCGAGCACTGAAGCTTTCTTT.

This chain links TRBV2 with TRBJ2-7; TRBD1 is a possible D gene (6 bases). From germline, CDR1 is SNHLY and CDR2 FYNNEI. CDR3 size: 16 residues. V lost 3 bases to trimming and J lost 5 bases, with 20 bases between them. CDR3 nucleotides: TGTGCCAGCAGTGAGGGCTTTCAGAGGGGGAACCACGAGCAGTACGTC. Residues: CASSEGFQRGNHEQYV.

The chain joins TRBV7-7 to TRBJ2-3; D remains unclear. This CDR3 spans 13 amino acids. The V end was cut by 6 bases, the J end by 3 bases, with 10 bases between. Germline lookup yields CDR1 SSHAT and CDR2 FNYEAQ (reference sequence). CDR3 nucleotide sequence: TGTGCCAGCAGTCCAGGCGGAACAGATACGCAGTATTTT. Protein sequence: CASSPGGTDTQYF. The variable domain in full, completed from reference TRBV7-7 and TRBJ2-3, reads GAGVSQSPRYKVTKRGQDVTLRCDPISSHATLYWYQQALGQGPEFLTYFNYEAQPDKSGLPSDRFSAERPEGSISTLTIQRTEQRDSAMYRCASSPGGTDTQYFGPGTRLTVL.

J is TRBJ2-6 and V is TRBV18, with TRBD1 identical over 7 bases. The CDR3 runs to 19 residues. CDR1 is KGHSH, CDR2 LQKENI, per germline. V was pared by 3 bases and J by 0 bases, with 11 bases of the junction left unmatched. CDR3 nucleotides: TGTGCCAGCTCACCCACGGTCCCGGGACAGCTCTCTGGGGCCAACGTCCTGACTTTC. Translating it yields CASSPTVPGQLSGANVLTF.

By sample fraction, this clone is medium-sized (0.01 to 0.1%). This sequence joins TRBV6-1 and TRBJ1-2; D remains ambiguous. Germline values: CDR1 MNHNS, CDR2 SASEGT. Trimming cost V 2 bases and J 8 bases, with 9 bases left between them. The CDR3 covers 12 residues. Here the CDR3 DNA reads TGTGCCAGCAGTGAAATGGGGAGCGGCTACACCTTC. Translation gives CASSEMGSGYTF.

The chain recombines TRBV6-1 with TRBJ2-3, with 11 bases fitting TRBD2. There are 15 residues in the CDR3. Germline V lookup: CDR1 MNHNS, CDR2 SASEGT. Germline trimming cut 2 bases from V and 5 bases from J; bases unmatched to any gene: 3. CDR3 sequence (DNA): TGTGCCAGCAGTGAATTACTAGCGGGAGAAGATACGCAGTATTTT. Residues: CASSELLAGEDTQYF.

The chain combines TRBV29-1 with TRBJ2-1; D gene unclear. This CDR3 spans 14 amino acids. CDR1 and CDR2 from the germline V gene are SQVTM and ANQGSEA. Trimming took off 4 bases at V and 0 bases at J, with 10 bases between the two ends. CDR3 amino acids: CSVVRSSSYNEQFF. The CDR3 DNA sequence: TGCAGCGTTGTCCGGTCGAGCTCCTACAATGAGCAGTTCTTC.

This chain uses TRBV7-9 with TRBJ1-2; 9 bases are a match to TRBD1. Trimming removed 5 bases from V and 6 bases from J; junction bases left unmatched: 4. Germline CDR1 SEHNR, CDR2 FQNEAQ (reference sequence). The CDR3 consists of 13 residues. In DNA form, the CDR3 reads TGTGCCAGCAGCCCCGGGACAGGGCATGGCTACACCTTC. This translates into CASSPGTGHGYTF.

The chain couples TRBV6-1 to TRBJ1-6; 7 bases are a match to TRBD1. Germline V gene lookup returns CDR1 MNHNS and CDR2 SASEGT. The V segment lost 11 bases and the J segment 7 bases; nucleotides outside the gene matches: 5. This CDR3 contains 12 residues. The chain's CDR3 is CASQGGNSPLHF. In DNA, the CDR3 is TGTGCCTCCCAAGGGGGCAATTCACCCCTCCACTTT.

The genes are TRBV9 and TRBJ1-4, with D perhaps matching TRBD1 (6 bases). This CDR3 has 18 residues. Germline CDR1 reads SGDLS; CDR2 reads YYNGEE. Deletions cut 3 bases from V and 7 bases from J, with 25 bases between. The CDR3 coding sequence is TGTGCCAGCAGCGCTGCCTCTGTGTATGAACAGGGTCGTGAAAAACTGTTTTTT. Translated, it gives CASSAASVYEQGREKLFF.

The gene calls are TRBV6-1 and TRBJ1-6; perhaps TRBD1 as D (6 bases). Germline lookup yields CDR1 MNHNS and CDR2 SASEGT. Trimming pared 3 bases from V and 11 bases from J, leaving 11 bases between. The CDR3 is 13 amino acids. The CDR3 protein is CASSDRGLAPLHF. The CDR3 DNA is TGTGCCAGCAGTGACAGGGGATTAGCACCCCTCCACTTT.

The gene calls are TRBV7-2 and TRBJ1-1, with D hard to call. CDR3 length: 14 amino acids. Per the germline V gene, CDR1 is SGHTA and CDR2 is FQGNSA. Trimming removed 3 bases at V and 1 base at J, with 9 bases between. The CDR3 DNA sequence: TGTGCCAGCAGCTTGATGTGGCAGAACACTGAAGCTTTCTTT. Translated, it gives CASSLMWQNTEAFF. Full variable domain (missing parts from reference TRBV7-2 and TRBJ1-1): GAGVSQSPSNKVTEKGKDVELRCDPISGHTALYWYRQSLGQGLEFLIYFQGNSAPDKSGLPSDRFSAERTGGSVSTLTIQRTQQEDSAVYLCASSLMWQNTEAFFGQGTRLTVV.

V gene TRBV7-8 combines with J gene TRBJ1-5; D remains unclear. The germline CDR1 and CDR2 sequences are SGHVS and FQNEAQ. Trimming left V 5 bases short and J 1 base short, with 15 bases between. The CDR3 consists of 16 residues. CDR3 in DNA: TGTGCCAGCAGCCCCTTGGGCCTAACCAGCAATCAGCCCCAGCATTTT. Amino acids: CASSPLGLTSNQPQHF.

The CDR3 spells CASSESMPGGTNTEAFF. Written as DNA, the CDR3 is TGTGCCAGCAGTGAAAGTATGCCAGGGGGGACGAACACTGAAGCTTTCTTT. The chain links TRBV6-1 to TRBJ1-1; TRBD1 agrees at 7 bases. Germline values: CDR1 MNHNS, CDR2 SASEGT. Trimming took 2 bases from V and 1 from J; bases not matched to a gene: 10. The CDR3 runs 17 residues.

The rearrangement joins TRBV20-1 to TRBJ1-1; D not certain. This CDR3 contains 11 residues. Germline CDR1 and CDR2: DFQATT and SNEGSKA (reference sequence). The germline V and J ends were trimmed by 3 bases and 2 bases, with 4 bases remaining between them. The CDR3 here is CSASDNTEAFF. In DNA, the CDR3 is TGCAGTGCTAGTGACAACACTGAAGCTTTCTTT.

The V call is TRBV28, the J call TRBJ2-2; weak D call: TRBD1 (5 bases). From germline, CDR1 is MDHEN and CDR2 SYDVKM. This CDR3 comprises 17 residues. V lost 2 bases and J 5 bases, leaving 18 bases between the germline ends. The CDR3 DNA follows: TGTGCCAGCAGTTTACGACAGCAGATCGGTCGGACCGGGGAGCTGTTTTTT. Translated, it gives CASSLRQQIGRTGELFF.

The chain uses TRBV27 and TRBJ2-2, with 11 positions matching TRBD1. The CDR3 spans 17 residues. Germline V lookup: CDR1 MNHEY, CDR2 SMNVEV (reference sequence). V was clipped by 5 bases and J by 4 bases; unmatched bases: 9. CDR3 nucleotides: TGTGCCAGCAGTCTCTTCGGACAGGGGGCGGGCACCGGGGAGCTGTTTTTT. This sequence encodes CASSLFGQGAGTGELFF.

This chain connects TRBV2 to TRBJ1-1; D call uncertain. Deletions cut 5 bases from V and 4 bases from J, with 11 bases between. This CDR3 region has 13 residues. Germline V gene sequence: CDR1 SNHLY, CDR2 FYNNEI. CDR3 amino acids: CASSSHPGTEAFF. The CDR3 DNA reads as TGTGCCAGCAGTTCACACCCGGGCACTGAAGCTTTCTTT.

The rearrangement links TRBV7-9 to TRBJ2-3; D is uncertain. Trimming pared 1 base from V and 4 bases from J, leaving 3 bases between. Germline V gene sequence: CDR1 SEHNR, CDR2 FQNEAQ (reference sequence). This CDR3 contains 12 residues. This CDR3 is CASSLVADTQYF. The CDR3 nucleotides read TGTGCCAGCAGCTTAGTCGCAGATACGCAGTATTTT. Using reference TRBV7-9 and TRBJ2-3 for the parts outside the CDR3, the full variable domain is DTGVSQNPRHKITKRGQNVTFRCDPISEHNRLYWYRQTLGQGPEFLTYFQNEAQLEKSRLLSDRFSAERPKGSFSTLEIQRTEQGDSAMYLCASSLVADTQYFGPGTRLTVL.